This T cell receptor beta chain was retrieved from a study of CD8 T cells in Susac syndrome. There are 14 residues in the CDR3. V was cut by 0 bases and J by 5 bases, with 11 bases left in between. Germline CDR1 SGDLS, CDR2 YYNGEE. Healthy donors served as the controls. They were matched for age and sex. It was with random hexamers that about 0.45 to 1 ug RNA was reverse transcribed. TCRdb re-analysed the immunoSEQ multiplex PCR reads in MiXCR, keeping a single row per CDR3 protein. The sample shows some 99,000 distinct CDR3 sequences, roughly 95% of them seen only once. This sequence was found in a human donor in good health. This chain connects TRBV9 to TRBJ2-5; D possibly corresponds to TRBD2 (6 bases). The sequencing sample was made of CD4+ T cells from PBMCs. The CDR3 coding sequence is TGTGCCAGCAGCGTAGGACTAGTTGGGGAGACCCAGTACTTC. Amino acid sequence: CASSVGLVGETQYF.